A single sample is the source of the 5 T cell receptor beta chains below, sequenced in a study of T cells in placental villitis. Amplification of TCR-beta CDR3 regions from genomic DNA was performed with the immunoSEQ v4 bias-controlled multiplex PCR assay, which was run blinded to group allocation. In TCRdb, the immuneACCESS table is reduced to in-frame sequences with V and J assigned. These tables do not hold every clone; where another copy was compared, an unresolved V gene accounts for under half, and the others remain unexplained. This sample lists 2,500 to 4,000 clones; more than 65% were detected once. The top ten clonotypes cover roughly 15% of the sample. Sequenced input: placental tissue containing maternal and fetal cells. The origin of the receptors is a human patient with infectious villitis; the placental T cells may come from both mother and fetus.

The CDR3 spells CASSLSGRKNEQFF. The CDR3 bases are TGTGCCAGCAGCCTTAGCGGGAGGAAAAATGAGCAGTTCTTC. V usage is TRBV7-3 and J usage is TRBJ2-1, with 10 bases identical to TRBD2. V was clipped by 5 bases and J by 7 bases; unmatched bases: 5. Germline CDR1 is SGHTA and CDR2 is FQGTGA. This CDR3 is 14 amino acids long. Variable domain in full (rest from reference TRBV7-3 and TRBJ2-1): GAGVSQTPSNKVTEKGKYVELRCDPISGHTALYWYRQSLGQGPEFLIYFQGTGAADDSGLPNDRFFAVRPEGSVSTLKIQRTERGDSAVYLCASSLSGRKNEQFFGPGTRLTVL.

This chain connects TRBV19 to TRBJ1-5, with D tentatively TRBD1 (5 bases). Trimming stripped 2 bases from V and 7 bases from J, with 12 bases between. This CDR3 has 14 amino acids. Germline CDR1 is LNHDA and CDR2 is SQIVND (reference sequence). The CDR3 region is CASSIRQSRQPQHF. CDR3 bases: TGTGCCAGTAGTATAAGACAGTCGAGACAGCCCCAGCATTTT.

To note about this clone: An end of the junction does not agree with germline; a read error may underlie this. The rearrangement joins TRBV10-3 to TRBJ2-5, with D possibly matching TRBD1 (6 bases). Germline V gene lookup returns CDR1 ENHRY and CDR2 SYGVKD. The length of the CDR3 is 12 residues. The CDR3 here is CAISDRGEIQYF. Written as DNA, the CDR3 is TGTGCCATCAGTGACAGGGGAGAGATCCAGTACTTC.

V is TRBV27 and J is TRBJ2-1; TRBD2 matches 7 bases. The V gene's germline CDR1 is MNHEY and CDR2 SMNVEV (reference sequence). V lost 8 bases and J lost 0; bases outside the gene matches: 1. CDR3 size: 13 residues. This CDR3 reads CASCGSSYNEQFF. The DNA of the CDR3 is TGTGCCAGCTGCGGGAGCTCCTACAATGAGCAGTTCTTC.

The chain joins TRBV27 to TRBJ2-1; TRBD1 matches at 7 bases. Trimming took 4 bases from V and 10 from J; bases not matched to a gene: 10. Germline CDR1 MNHEY, CDR2 SMNVEV (reference sequence). There are 14 residues in the CDR3. This CDR3 is CASSSVRDRDEQFF. CDR3 sequence (DNA): TGTGCCAGCAGTTCCGTACGGGACAGAGACGAGCAGTTCTTC.